This TCR beta chain appears in the sequencing data of a study of CD8 T cells in Susac syndrome (dated by TCRdb to the late 2010s). For the wider study: Whether CD8+ T cell activation and differentiation in Susac syndrome was antigen driven was tested using repertoire sequencing. CD8+ T cell repertoire clonality was compared between approximately 12 healthy donors, approximately 14 Susac syndrome patients and approximately 15 multiple sclerosis patients. What the work shows at the level of the full study, not this receptor alone: The TCR sequencing and HLA analysis was acknowledged to have included a relatively small number of individuals.

As for this clonotype: Which antigen it targets is not known. Base qualities are not recorded, but no much larger clone differs from it by a single base.

RNA was extracted using the RNeasy kit, and roughly 0.5 to 1 microgram was reverse transcribed with random hexamers. The immunoSEQ multiplex PCR assay, which covers 54 Vbeta and 13 Jbeta segments, was used to amplify TCR beta CDR3 regions. To correct PCR amplification bias, a synthetic template baseline was used for both primer optimization and computational correction. The authors processed their data as follows. Reads were annotated to V, D and J genes according to IMGT and were analyzed with immunoSEQ Analyzer, with only productive sequences retained. Clonality was calculated as one minus the Shannon entropy normalized by log2 of the number of productive unique sequences. For each patient and control, public and private clones were evaluated within the 100 most prevalent clones. A clone was defined as Susac-specific if it was absent from the healthy and MS cohorts, from some 1,100 published viral clones and from other ImmuneACCESS disease sequences. TCRdb trimmed the raw reads at Q25, called clones with MiXCR and kept productive beta chains. Every CDR3 protein is listed once, alongside the most common genes and DNA of its rows. The V and J calls shown here were made by TCRdb, not taken from the authors' results. The sample contains more than 100,000 distinct CDR3 sequences, 80% to 85% of them found a single time. Approximately 0.51% of the sample comes from the top ten.

The CDR3 sequence holds 16 residues, the cysteine and phenylalanine included. Only the CDR3 part of the read is kept: 48 bases, read in frame from the first base. Looking up the germline V gene yields CDR1 SGHVS and CDR2 FQNEAQ. The V end gives up 5 bases and the J end 5 bases, leaving 9 bases in the junction not matched to a gene. High-throughput TCR beta sequencing profiled peripheral blood CD8+ and CD4+ T cells from healthy donors, Susac syndrome patients and multiple sclerosis patients. Multiple sclerosis controls were treatment-naive patients with stable or active relapsing-remitting disease fulfilling revised McDonald criteria. Bulk CD8+ and CD4+ T cells were purified by magnetic negative isolation, while CD8+ TEMRA cells were enriched using FACS. Blood was collected in EDTA tubes and processed within 24 hours, with PBMCs isolated through density gradient centrifugation. PBMCs destined for TCR sequencing were cryopreserved in liquid nitrogen and later thawed in a 37 °C water bath. The sorted or isolated CD4+, CD8+ and CD8+ TEMRA cells reached a purity of at least 90%.

This sequence uses TRBV7-8 and TRBJ2-1; a stretch of 10 junction bases matches TRBD1. The TCR was taken from a human donor with multiple sclerosis. The sample comprised CD8+ T cells from PBMCs. The bases are TGTGCCAGCAGCGGGACGGGACAGGGGAATCACAATGAGCAGTTCTTC. It is translated as CASSGTGQGNHNEQFF.